These T cell receptor beta chains were read from a single sample in a study of early stage breast cancer tumors. Sequenced by immunoSEQ multiplex PCR; TCRdb stores in-frame clones only, minus some. The top ten hold 6.5% to 8% of the sample, which has roughly 34,000 clones, over 70% seen once. The sequenced sample was blood. The receptors were sampled from a person aged 55 to 70 with breast cancer. The CDR3 runs from the conserved cysteine through the conserved F or W. Fields, in order: CDR3 protein, CDR3 DNA, D gene, V gene, J gene, clone size. The D gene is left open where the match is weak. The listing skips clone size in some rows; elsewhere it reads once, few, many or a size class.

CASSSISGRADEQYF,TGCGCCAGCAGCTCTATCAGCGGGAGGGCGGACGAGCAGTACTTC,TRBD2,TRBV5-1,TRBJ2-7,once
CASSFGLMASYNSPLHF,TGTGCCAGCAGTTTCGGTCTTATGGCCTCCTATAATTCACCCCTCCACTTT,.,TRBV27,TRBJ1-6,.
CASSTRGLDGDEKFF,TGCGCCAGCAGCACCCGGGGTCTAGATGGTGATGAGAAGTTCTTC,.,TRBV5-1,TRBJ2-1,few
CAISEGQGDEKLFF,TGTGCCATCAGTGAGGGACAGGGGGATGAAAAACTGTTTTTT,TRBD1,TRBV10-3,TRBJ1-4,.
CASRGDSHPGELFF,TGTGCCAGCAGGGGGGACTCGCATCCCGGGGAGCTGTTTTTT,.,TRBV9,TRBJ2-2,once
CASSLSGGLYGYTF,TGTGCCAGCAGCTTATCGGGCGGACTCTATGGCTACACCTTC,.,TRBV7-9,TRBJ1-2,.
CATKGGYEQYF,TGTGCCACTAAAGGTGGCTACGAGCAGTACTTC,.,TRBV19,TRBJ2-7,.
CASSQAQGAHYEQYF,TGTGCCAGCAGCCAGGCGCAGGGGGCCCACTACGAGCAGTACTTC,TRBD1,TRBV5-5,TRBJ2-7,.
CASSLFGSGGYTF,TGTGCCAGCAGCTTGTTTGGGTCGGGTGGCTACACCTTC,.,TRBV5-4,TRBJ1-2,.
CASSSVRRQETQYF,TGTGCCAGCAGTTCAGTCAGGCGACAAGAGACCCAGTACTTC,.,TRBV6-5,TRBJ2-5,.
CASSGTGGDYGYTF,TGCGCCAGCAGTGGGACAGGGGGCGACTATGGCTACACCTTC,TRBD1,TRBV5-1,TRBJ1-2,.
CAISDRQGGESEQYF,TGTGCCATCAGTGACCGACAGGGTGGGGAAAGCGAGCAGTACTTC,TRBD1,TRBV10-3,TRBJ2-7,.
CATRVGTLLEGPDTQYF,TGCGCCACCCGCGTGGGGACGTTACTAGAGGGCCCAGATACGCAGTATTTT,.,TRBV5-1,TRBJ2-3,.
CASSPRFGRKNTEAFF,TGTGCCAGCAGCCCGCGTTTCGGTCGGAAGAACACTGAAGCTTTCTTT,.,TRBV5-7,TRBJ1-1,.
CASSHIAGGPDTQYF,TGCGCCAGCAGCCATATAGCGGGGGGGCCAGATACGCAGTATTTT,TRBD2,TRBV4-1,TRBJ2-3,once
CATFSGSTQTQYF,TGTGCCACCTTTAGCGGGAGCACCCAGACCCAGTACTTC,TRBD2,TRBV28,TRBJ2-5,.
CASSYSLMGNTEAFF,TGTGCCAGCAGTTACTCGCTTATGGGAAACACTGAAGCTTTCTTT,.,TRBV6-5,TRBJ1-1,.
CAIRDSPSVTGELFF,TGTGCCATTAGGGACAGCCCTAGTGTGACCGGGGAGCTGTTTTTT,TRBD1,TRBV28,TRBJ2-2,.
CASSLVADHGSQPQHF,TGTGCCAGCAGCTTAGTGGCAGACCATGGGTCTCAGCCCCAGCATTTT,.,TRBV7-8,TRBJ1-5,.
CASSQKGFETQYF,TGCGCCAGCAGCCAGAAGGGGTTTGAGACCCAGTACTTC,.,TRBV4-1,TRBJ2-5,.
CASSLDLTTAYEQYF,TGTGCCAGCAGCTTAGATCTGACGACAGCCTACGAGCAGTACTTC,.,TRBV11-2,TRBJ2-7,medium-sized
CASSYGTGVGQPQHF,TGCGCCAGCAGCTACGGGACAGGGGTAGGTCAGCCCCAGCATTTT,TRBD1,TRBV5-1,TRBJ1-5,.
CASSGGTVSNEKLFF,TGTGCCAGTAGTGGGGGGACAGTCTCTAATGAAAAACTGTTTTTT,TRBD1,TRBV19,TRBJ1-4,.
CASRSGTGMNTEAFF,TGTGCCAGCAGATCCGGGACAGGGATGAACACTGAAGCTTTCTTT,TRBD1,TRBV28,TRBJ1-1,.
CASSLRGGSYEQYF,TGTGCCAGCAGCTTACGCGGCGGCTCCTACGAGCAGTACTTC,.,TRBV7-2,TRBJ2-7,.
CASSLTGQGTYEQYF,TGTGCCAGCAGTCTTACGGGACAGGGGACCTACGAGCAGTACTTC,TRBD1,TRBV28,TRBJ2-7,few
CASSPPGTGQPQHF,TGTGCCAGCAGCCCTCCCGGGACAGGGCAGCCCCAGCATTTT,TRBD1,TRBV7-9,TRBJ1-5,few
CASSTDFSYEQYF,TGTGCCAGTAGTACAGACTTCTCCTACGAGCAGTACTTC,.,TRBV19,TRBJ2-7,.
CASTTWTGELFF,TGTGCCAGTACCACGTGGACCGGGGAGCTGTTTTTT,.,TRBV19,TRBJ2-2,.
CASSSGAQPQHF,TGTGCCAGCAGCTCCGGAGCCCAGCCCCAGCATTTT,.,TRBV7-9,TRBJ1-5,.
CASSQQYFGTSGGIQETQYF,TGCGCCAGCAGCCAACAATATTTTGGGACTAGCGGGGGGATACAAGAGACCCAGTACTTC,TRBD2,TRBV4-1,TRBJ2-5,.
CASSLPDYRGRVYNEQFF,TGTGCCAGCAGCTTGCCCGATTACCGGGGGCGGGTGTACAATGAGCAGTTCTTC,.,TRBV5-6,TRBJ2-1,.
CASSPAGMGETQYF,TGTGCCAGCAGTCCAGCAGGAATGGGAGAGACCCAGTACTTC,.,TRBV7-2,TRBJ2-5,.
CASSGDYTDTQYF,TGTGCCAGCAGCGGGGATTACACAGATACGCAGTATTTT,.,TRBV9,TRBJ2-3,once
CASSQGQGTYEQYF,TGTGCCAGCAGCCAAGGGCAGGGGACCTACGAGCAGTACTTC,.,TRBV4-2,TRBJ2-7,.
CAWKSGVNEKLFF,TGTGCCTGGAAAAGCGGCGTCAATGAAAAACTGTTTTTT,.,TRBV30,TRBJ1-4,.
CASRRGRGNTDTQYF,TGTGCCAGTAGACGCGGACGGGGAAACACAGATACGCAGTATTTT,.,TRBV19,TRBJ2-3,few
CASSIGTGGSYEQYF,TGTGCCAGCAGCATAGGGACAGGAGGCTCCTACGAGCAGTACTTC,TRBD1,TRBV27,TRBJ2-7,.
CASTPQGLYEQYF,TGCGCCAGCACTCCGCAGGGACTCTACGAGCAGTACTTC,.,TRBV5-1,TRBJ2-7,.
CASTRGGSESPQHF,TGTGCCAGCACCAGGGGGGGGAGCGAATCGCCCCAGCATTTT,TRBD1,TRBV6-1,TRBJ1-5,.
CASRGGTGHYGYTF,TGTGCCAGCAGGGGGGGGACAGGGCATTATGGCTACACCTTC,TRBD1,TRBV7-2,TRBJ1-2,.